This passage covers 27 T cell receptor beta chains from one sample sequenced in a study of T cell changes during pregnancy in multiple sclerosis. Sequencing used immunoSEQ multiplex PCR; TCRdb keeps in-frame clones, though not all of them. The table records about 69,000 clones, about nine tenths of them present only once. The sample was peripheral blood, taken before pregnancy. These receptor sequences come from a female donor with multiple sclerosis, enrolled in a pregnancy study.

The chain couples TRBV30 to TRBJ1-2; 8 bases are a match to TRBD1. With 5 bases clipped from V and 7 bases from J, the junction kept 6 bases outside the gene matches. From germline, CDR1 is GTSNPN and CDR2 SVGIG (reference sequence). There are 12 residues in the CDR3. The CDR3 region has the DNA TGTGCCTGGCGCCCAGGGGGCGGTGGCTACACCTTC. This codes for CAWRPGGGGYTF.

The J gene is TRBJ1-5, the V gene TRBV4-3; 9 bases map to TRBD1. From germline, CDR1 is LGHNA and CDR2 YSLEER. V lost 3 bases and J lost 1; bases outside the gene matches: 1. There are 15 residues in the CDR3. The DNA for the CDR3 is TGCGCCAGCAGCCAGGACAGGGGAAGCAATCAGCCCCAGCATTTT. Translated: CASSQDRGSNQPQHF.

The chain carries TRBV7-2 and TRBJ2-2, with D tentatively TRBD2 (6 bases). This CDR3 region has 16 residues. V lost 3 bases to trimming and J lost 8 bases, with 19 bases between them. Germline-derived CDR1 and CDR2 are SGHTA and FQGNSA. CDR3 amino acids: CASSFSGTGVRGELFF. Here the CDR3 DNA reads TGTGCCAGCAGCTTCTCGGGGACTGGGGTCCGGGGGGAGCTGTTTTTT.

This chain connects TRBV7-9 to TRBJ2-1; TRBD2 is a possible D gene (6 bases). The CDR3 is 17 amino acids. Per germline, CDR1 SEHNR and CDR2 FQNEAQ (reference sequence). V was trimmed by 5 bases and J by 6 bases, leaving 23 bases between them. As DNA, the CDR3 is TGTGCCAGCAGCATGGAGGGACTCTACCTTGGGGCCAATGAGCAGTTCTTC. It codes for CASSMEGLYLGANEQFF.

V gene TRBV14 combines with J gene TRBJ2-7, with D maybe TRBD2 (5 bases). The CDR3 spans 14 residues. The V gene lost 2 bases and the J gene lost 5 bases, with 13 bases spanning the gap. Germline values: CDR1 SGHDN, CDR2 FVKESK. The CDR3 DNA sequence: TGTGCCAGCAGCCAAAGACTATGGCCCCACGAGCAGTACTTC. It translates to CASSQRLWPHEQYF.

This sequence joins TRBV6-5 and TRBJ1-3; D gene ambiguous. CDR3 length equals 15 residues. Trimming pared 0 bases from V and 8 bases from J, leaving 14 bases between. Germline CDR1 reads MNHEY; CDR2 reads SVGAGI. CDR3 coding DNA: TGTGCCAGCAGTTACTCGAATGATAGAGGAGACACCATATATTTT. It specifies CASSYSNDRGDTIYF.

The CDR3 sequence: CASSGEAGPNSPLHF. Written as DNA, the CDR3 is TGTGCCAGCAGCGGGGAGGCAGGTCCAAATTCACCCCTCCACTTT. This chain uses TRBV9 with TRBJ1-6; no firm D call. CDR3 size: 15 residues. The V gene's germline CDR1 is SGDLS and CDR2 YYNGEE. Trimming left V 3 bases short and J 7 bases short, with 14 bases between.

This chain uses TRBV11-1 with TRBJ2-2; D is possibly TRBD1 (6 bases). V dropped 5 bases and J dropped 4 bases, with 11 bases sitting between them. This CDR3 is 14 amino acids long. The germline gives CDR1 SGHAT, CDR2 FQDESV (reference sequence). Here the CDR3 DNA reads TGTGCCAGCAGCGGGGTAGGGGGCACCGGGGAGCTGTTTTTT. The encoded protein is CASSGVGGTGELFF.

This chain links TRBV6-1 with TRBJ2-2, with a weak D call TRBD2 (5 bases). Trimming left V 4 bases short and J 2 bases short, with 8 bases between. This CDR3 is built from 14 residues. The germline gives CDR1 MNHNS, CDR2 SASEGT. CDR3 in amino acids: CASSAGFNTGELFF. CDR3 DNA sequence: TGTGCCAGCAGTGCGGGGTTCAACACCGGGGAGCTGTTTTTT.

The gene calls are TRBV10-1 and TRBJ1-1; 7 bases are shared with TRBD1. Losses at the gene ends were 6 bases for V and 4 bases for J; bases not matched to a gene: 11. Looked up from germline, CDR1 is WNHNN and CDR2 is SYGVQD (reference sequence). The length of the CDR3 is 15 residues. The CDR3 nucleotides are TGCGCCAGCAGAGACGGACAGGAATGGAGCACTGAAGCTTTCTTT. Amino acids: CASRDGQEWSTEAFF.

In this sample, this clone turned up a few times. The chain carries TRBV18 and TRBJ2-3, with TRBD1 matching over 9 bases. The CDR3 is 15 residues long. V lost 6 bases, J lost 0 bases, and 4 bases stayed unmatched. The germline gives CDR1 KGHSH, CDR2 LQKENI. CDR3 in DNA: TGTGCCAGCTCCGGACAGGGGATTAGCACAGATACGCAGTATTTT. It translates to CASSGQGISTDTQYF.

The chain recombines TRBV5-1 with TRBJ2-7; D call uncertain. Trimming stripped 2 bases from V and 0 bases from J, with 9 bases between. Germline V gene sequence: CDR1 SGHRS, CDR2 YFSETQ. The CDR3 is made up of 14 amino acids. CDR3 bases: TGCGCCAGCAGCTTTGGCAGTTCCTCCTACGAGCAGTACTTC. Amino acids: CASSFGSSSYEQYF.

The DNA for the CDR3 is TGTGCCAGCAGGAGGGTACCAAATGAAAAACTGTTTTTT. As protein: CASRRVPNEKLFF. This chain uses TRBV6-5 with TRBJ1-4, with D hard to call. V lost 6 bases and J lost 5, with 10 bases in between. Germline V lookup: CDR1 MNHEY, CDR2 SVGAGI. The CDR3 is 13 residues long.

The V and J genes are TRBV27 and TRBJ2-7; tentatively, D is TRBD1 (5 bases). The CDR3 contains 16 residues. In germline, CDR1 is MNHEY, CDR2 SMNVEV (reference sequence). The ends were cut back, 5 bases at V and 2 bases at J, with 19 bases in the middle. This CDR3 reads CASSTIVGHQPYEQYF. CDR3 nucleotide sequence: TGTGCCAGCAGTACTATCGTAGGACACCAACCCTACGAGCAGTACTTC.

The chain joins TRBV9 to TRBJ2-5; no clear D. This CDR3 has 14 amino acids. In germline, CDR1 is SGDLS, CDR2 YYNGEE. V lost 0 bases and J lost 1, with 7 bases in between. The CDR3 DNA reads as TGTGCCAGCAGCGTAGGGGCAGCCCAAGAGACCCAGTACTTC. It specifies CASSVGAAQETQYF.

J is TRBJ2-1 and V is TRBV30, with 9 bases that match TRBD2. V shed 4 bases and J 8 bases; nucleotides not matched to a gene: 12. The CDR3 runs 15 residues. Germline V CDR1 and CDR2: GTSNPN, SVGIG (reference sequence). The CDR3 reads CAWTKGTREGDEQFF. DNA of the CDR3: TGTGCCTGGACCAAGGGGACGCGGGAGGGGGATGAGCAGTTCTTC.

The V and J genes are TRBV19 and TRBJ2-5, with a weak D call TRBD1 (5 bases). Germline lookup yields CDR1 LNHDA and CDR2 SQIVND (reference sequence). Trimming pared 3 bases from V and 0 bases from J, leaving 17 bases between. This CDR3 has 17 amino acids. The CDR3 sequence is CASSIRRQRTYQETQYF. The CDR3 bases are TGTGCCAGTAGTATCCGTCGACAGAGAACGTACCAAGAGACCCAGTACTTC. The full variable domain, completed using reference TRBV19 and TRBJ2-5, is DGGITQSPKYLFRKEGQNVTLSCEQNLNHDAMYWYRQDPGQGLRLIYYSQIVNDFQKGDIAEGYSVSREKKESFPLTVTSAQKNPTAFYLCASSIRRQRTYQETQYFGPGTRLLVL.

The chain recombines TRBV10-1 with TRBJ2-3; 9 bases fit TRBD2. The V gene end was trimmed by 5 bases and the J gene end by 4 bases; junction bases not matched to a gene: 1. The CDR3 is made up of 13 amino acids. Per the germline V gene, CDR1 is WNHNN and CDR2 is SYGVQD (reference sequence). The CDR3 coding sequence is TGCGCCAGCAGTTTAGCGGGAGCAGATACGCAGTATTTT. This codes for CASSLAGADTQYF.

The rearrangement joins TRBV7-9 to TRBJ2-2, with 8 bases aligning to TRBD2. The CDR3 is made up of 14 amino acids. Germline CDR1 reads SEHNR; CDR2 reads FQNEAQ (reference sequence). The J segment lost 4 bases and the V segment lost 7 bases, leaving 5 bases of the junction unmatched. CDR3 protein: CASTPGGATGELFF. DNA for the CDR3: TGTGCCAGCACCCCCGGGGGGGCCACCGGGGAGCTGTTTTTT.

The chain carries TRBV29-1 and TRBJ1-1; D might be TRBD1 (5 bases). This CDR3 has 11 amino acids. Germline V gene lookup returns CDR1 SQVTM and CDR2 ANQGSEA. V dropped 7 bases and J dropped 9 bases, with 15 bases sitting between them. The DNA of the CDR3 is TGCAGCGGACGGGAGGGGTTTAAAGCTTTCTTT. As protein: CSGREGFKAFF.

V gene TRBV30 combines with J gene TRBJ2-7, with TRBD1 matching 8 bases. V lost 5 bases and J lost 6; bases outside the gene matches: 3. The V gene's germline CDR1 is GTSNPN and CDR2 SVGIG (reference sequence). The CDR3 is made up of 11 amino acids. The DNA for the CDR3 is TGTGCCTGGGGGACAGGCGGCGAGCAGTACTTC. It yields the protein CAWGTGGEQYF.

V usage is TRBV9 and J usage is TRBJ1-4; the match to TRBD1 covers 8 bases. V lost 0 bases, J lost 8 bases, and 9 bases stayed unmatched. Germline values: CDR1 SGDLS, CDR2 YYNGEE. The CDR3 spans 16 residues. This chain's CDR3 is CASSVAAGQGGEKLFF. Here the CDR3 DNA reads TGTGCCAGCAGCGTAGCGGCCGGACAGGGTGGCGAAAAACTGTTTTTT. The whole variable domain, filled in from reference TRBV9 and TRBJ1-4, reads DSGVTQTPKHLITATGQRVTLRCSPRSGDLSVYWYQQSLDQGLQFLIQYYNGEERAKGNILERFSAQQFPDLHSELNLSSLELGDSALYFCASSVAAGQGGEKLFFGSGTQLSVL.

There are a few counts of this clone. The rearrangement links TRBV7-9 to TRBJ1-2, with 8 bases identical to TRBD1. The CDR3 totals 15 residues. Germline V CDR1 and CDR2: SEHNR, FQNEAQ (reference sequence). V gave up 1 base and J gave up 3 bases; unmatched junction bases: 4. The CDR3: CASSLGTGGDYGYTF. For the CDR3, the DNA is TGTGCCAGCAGCTTAGGCACAGGGGGGGACTATGGCTACACCTTC.

J is TRBJ2-1 and V is TRBV6-1; 9 bases line up with TRBD2. Trimming took 2 bases from V and 14 from J; bases not matched to a gene: 10. Germline loops: CDR1 MNHNS, CDR2 SASEGT. This CDR3 comprises 14 residues. CDR3 protein: CASSEITTGTSKFF. CDR3 DNA sequence: TGTGCCAGCAGTGAAATTACGACCGGGACTAGCAAGTTCTTC.

This clone was counted a single time. The chain employs TRBV5-6 and TRBJ2-4; D not certain. V was trimmed by 4 bases and J by 7 bases, leaving 9 bases between them. Germline V gene sequence: CDR1 SGHDT, CDR2 YYEEEE. The CDR3 totals 12 residues. CDR3 in amino acids: CASSKDGNIQYF. CDR3 bases: TGTGCCAGCAGCAAAGACGGGAACATTCAGTACTTC. The entire variable domain, with the rest obtained from reference TRBV5-6 and TRBJ2-4, is as follows: DAGVTQSPTHLIKTRGQQVTLRCSPKSGHDTVSWYQQALGQGPQFIFQYYEEEERQRGNFPDRFSGHQFPNYSSELNVNALLLGDSALYLCASSKDGNIQYFGAGTRLSVL.

This clone has only one observation. The chain is built from TRBV19 and TRBJ1-5, with D tentatively TRBD1 (6 bases). Trimming shortened V by 2 bases and J by 1 base, and 15 bases separated the two germline ends. The CDR3 loop spans 17 amino acids. The germline CDR1 and CDR2 sequences are LNHDA and SQIVND (reference sequence). In DNA, the CDR3 is TGTGCCAGTAGTATACGTCGTGACAGGCTAAGCAATCAGCCCCAGCATTTT. Amino acids: CASSIRRDRLSNQPQHF.

Note on this clone: This CDR3 is also generated by other DNA sequences in the sample. The chain carries TRBV30 and TRBJ2-3; D gene uncertain. The germline gives CDR1 GTSNPN, CDR2 SVGIG (reference sequence). Trimming stripped 0 bases from V and 5 bases from J, with 6 bases between. This CDR3 has 12 amino acids. CDR3 bases: TGTGCCTGGAGTGTATCGGGAGATACGCAGTATTTT. This translates into CAWSVSGDTQYF.